The clone carrying this T cell receptor beta chain was recorded a few times. This sample is drawn from a study of CD8 T cells in ankylosing spondylitis. TCRdb passed the 5' RACE reads through MiXCR, listing each CDR3 protein once. The repertoire holds 250,000 to 400,000 distinct CDR3 sequences, with 11% as singletons. The germline V gene has CDR1 KGHDR and CDR2 SFDVKD. CDR3 size: 16 residues. Trimming removed 10 bases from V and 0 bases from J, with 17 bases in between. V and J are TRBV24-1 and TRBJ2-2, with a tentative D call TRBD2 (6 bases). Sequenced material: blood, either unsorted or a sorted T cell fraction (not recorded which). This receptor was obtained from a female donor with ankylosing spondylitis or in good health (not recorded which). The CDR3 spells CATRASGTPNTGELFF. The CDR3 DNA is TGTGCCACGAGGGCGTCAGGGACTCCGAACACCGGGGAGCTGTTTTTT.